A single sample gave rise to the 5 T cell receptor beta chains below, sequenced in a study of blood T cell repertoires in COVID-19. Produced via immunoSEQ multiplex PCR; TCRdb's table is partial and in-frame only. Here the sample spans about 160,000 clones, about 84% being singletons. The sequenced sample was PBMCs or T cells enriched from blood (not recorded which). These receptors were taken from a woman between 40 and 55 years old with acute COVID-19.

This clone came up a few times. The sample has other DNA sequences that encode this CDR3 too. The chain joins TRBV6-5 to TRBJ2-3, with TRBD2 matching over 7 bases. CDR1 and CDR2 (germline): MNHEY, SVGAGI. The CDR3 runs 13 residues. Unmatched junction bases numbered 2, after V lost 4 bases and J lost 4 bases. The CDR3: CASSLGGSDTQYF. The CDR3, as DNA: TGTGCCAGCAGTTTGGGGGGGTCAGATACGCAGTATTTT.

The rearrangement uses TRBV11-2 and TRBJ2-7; 7 bases line up with TRBD1. Trimming took 5 bases from V and 4 from J; bases not matched to a gene: 8. Germline V lookup: CDR1 SGHAT, CDR2 FQNNGV. This CDR3 comprises 14 residues. CDR3 sequence reads: CASSRHRGSYEQYF. In DNA, the CDR3 is TGTGCCAGCAGCCGCCACAGGGGTTCATACGAGCAGTACTTC.

The chain joins TRBV10-3 to TRBJ2-4, with a weak D call TRBD1 (5 bases). CDR1 is ENHRY, CDR2 SYGVKD, per germline. CDR3 size: 13 residues. V dropped 10 bases and J dropped 5 bases, with 15 bases sitting between them. The CDR3 nucleotides read TGTGCCACCCGACGGGTAGGGGAAAACATTCAGTACTTC. This sequence encodes CATRRVGENIQYF.

The chain recombines TRBV6-1 with TRBJ1-1; D perhaps matches TRBD1 (5 bases). This CDR3 comprises 13 residues. V dropped 0 bases and J dropped 8 bases, with 10 bases sitting between them. CDR1 is MNHNS, CDR2 SASEGT, per germline. CDR3 protein: CASSEAFGGEAFF. The DNA for the CDR3 is TGTGCCAGCAGTGAAGCTTTCGGGGGGGAAGCTTTCTTT.

The chain carries TRBV25-1 and TRBJ2-2, with no clear D. The ends were cut back, 6 bases at V and 4 bases at J, with 9 bases in the middle. This CDR3 has 13 amino acids. The V gene's germline CDR1 is MGHDK and CDR2 SYGVNS. The CDR3 nucleotides read TGTGCCAGCAGACCAACGGGCACCGGGGAGCTGTTTTTT. This translates into CASRPTGTGELFF.